These T cell receptor beta chains were read from a single sample in a study of T-cell memory formation after mild COVID-19. TCRdb re-analysed the 5' RACE reads in MiXCR, keeping a single row per CDR3 protein. The sample lists some 68,000 distinct CDR3 sequences, 15% to 20% occurring once. Sequencing was performed on PBMCs or a T cell subset sorted from them (not recorded which). Receptor source: an adult woman who had mild COVID-19 (a few samples of this study predate the infection). Cell type and time point are not known. The CDR3 runs from the conserved cysteine through the conserved F or W. Fields, in order: D gene, V gene, J gene, clone size, CDR3 DNA, CDR3 protein. A D gene is named only where the DNA matches it firmly. The size field is filled for only some rows; it gives once, few, many or a size class.

-	TRBV30	TRBJ1-5	-	TGTGCCTGGAGTCCGATTAGCAATCAGCCCCAGCATTTT	CAWSPISNQPQHF
TRBD2	TRBV4-3	TRBJ2-1	-	TGCGCCAGCAGCCAAGATCATCCACTAGCGGGAGACAGAAGGAAATGGAATGAGCAGTTCTTC	CASSQDHPLAGDRRKWNEQFF
TRBD2	TRBV7-6	TRBJ2-1	-	TGTGCCAGCAGCTTAGTTGATGCGGGAGGGCCGAATGAGCAGTTCTTC	CASSLVDAGGPNEQFF
-	TRBV15	TRBJ2-7	-	TGTGCCACCAGCAGAGATCGTCCGGCGGTGACCTACGAGCAGTACTTC	CATSRDRPAVTYEQYF
TRBD2	TRBV12-5	TRBJ2-4	few	TGTGCTAGTGGTTTATCAACTAGCGGGGGGCAAGTCCACCACAAAAACATTCAGTACTTC	CASGLSTSGGQVHHKNIQYF
TRBD2	TRBV4-1	TRBJ2-3	-	TGCGCCAGCAGGGGAAGCGGGGGGGCCGGTCGAGTAACAGATACGCAGTATTTT	CASRGSGGAGRVTDTQYF
-	TRBV20-1	TRBJ2-2	-	TGCAGTGCTAATTCCCGGGACTCCCTTACCGGGGAGCTGTTTTTT	CSANSRDSLTGELFF
-	TRBV15	TRBJ1-1	once	TGTGCCACCAGCAGAGATTCGTTGGGTAACACTGAAGCTTTCTTT	CATSRDSLGNTEAFF
TRBD2	TRBV10-3	TRBJ2-1	once	TGTGCCATCAGTGACCCCGGAGCGGGAGGGCCTAATGAGCAGTTCTTC	CAISDPGAGGPNEQFF
TRBD1	TRBV3-1	TRBJ2-2	many	TGTGCCAGCAGCCGTGGGACAGGAGCGAACACCGGGGAGCTGTTTTTT	CASSRGTGANTGELFF
TRBD2	TRBV5-4	TRBJ2-2	-	TGTGCCAGCAGCCCGGGACTAGCGGGGGAGATCACCGGGGAGCTGTTTTTT	CASSPGLAGEITGELFF
TRBD2	TRBV29-1	TRBJ2-1	few	TGCAGCGTTGTGGGCGGGAGGAGGTACAATGAGCAGTTCTTC	CSVVGGRRYNEQFF
-	TRBV6-2/TRBV6-3	TRBJ2-2	-	TGTGCCAGCAGTTACGTTCGGCTAGGCCACGGGGAGCTGTTTTTT	CASSYVRLGHGELFF
TRBD1	TRBV29-1	TRBJ1-2	-	TGCAGCGCCTGGACAGGGTCCTTTGTGCACTTC	CSAWTGSFVHF
TRBD1	TRBV20-1	TRBJ2-4	-	TGCAGTGCTAGAAAATACCTCCCGGGACAGGAAGACGTACGACCCAAAAACATTCAGTACTTC	CSARKYLPGQEDVRPKNIQYF
TRBD1	TRBV6-2/TRBV6-3	TRBJ1-1	-	TGTGCCAGCAGTACCCCGGACAGGGGATTCACTGAAGCTTTCTTT	CASSTPDRGFTEAFF
TRBD2	TRBV7-9	TRBJ2-7	-	TGTGCCAGCAGCTCTAGGGTATCATCCGGGGGGGTTGAGCAGTACTTC	CASSSRVSSGGVEQYF
TRBD1	TRBV6-5	TRBJ2-4	few	TGTGCCAGCAGTGCGTCGACAGGGGAAGCCAAAAACATTCAGTACTTC	CASSASTGEAKNIQYF
TRBD2	TRBV7-9	TRBJ2-5	few	TGTGCCAGCAGCTTAGCGTTACTAGCGGAAGAGACCCAGTACTTC	CASSLALLAEETQYF
-	TRBV6-6	TRBJ2-1	few	TGTGCCAGCATTACGGGGGATCTGCAGTTCTTC	CASITGDLQFF
TRBD2	TRBV3-1	TRBJ2-1	-	TGTGCCAGCAGCCCCGCAGCGGGAACAAATGAGCAGTTCTTC	CASSPAAGTNEQFF
-	TRBV29-1	TRBJ1-1	few	TGCAGCGTTGGGTGGGCGGCGGAAGCTTTCTTT	CSVGWAAEAFF
TRBD1	TRBV7-8	TRBJ2-4	few	TGTGCCAGCAGCACAGGGACAGGGGACATTCAGTACTTC	CASSTGTGDIQYF
-	TRBV7-7	TRBJ2-5	few	TGTGCTAGCAGCCTAGACACGCAAGAGACCCAGTACTTC	CASSLDTQETQYF
TRBD2	TRBV20-1	TRBJ2-2	-	TGCAGTGCTAGCCAGACTAGCGGGGGAGGGACCGGGGAGCTGTTTTTT	CSASQTSGGGTGELFF
-	TRBV10-2	TRBJ2-7	many	TGCGCCAGCAGAGACTCCTACGAGCAGTACTTC	CASRDSYEQYF
-	TRBV6-6	TRBJ1-2	few	TGTGCCCTACAGGGTTTGGATGGCTACACCTTC	CALQGLDGYTF
-	TRBV25-1	TRBJ1-1	-	TGTGCCAGCAGCCCCGGTCATGTTAGACGAGTCACTGAAGCTTTCTTT	CASSPGHVRRVTEAFF
-	TRBV7-9	TRBJ2-3	-	TGTGCCAGCAGCCCTCTTGGCGGGAATATGGATACGCAGTATTTT	CASSPLGGNMDTQYF
-	TRBV11-2	TRBJ2-3	many	TGTGCCAGCAGCTTAGTGTTTGGGACACCTACGCAGTATTTT	CASSLVFGTPTQYF
-	TRBV12-3/TRBV12-4	TRBJ1-4	-	TGTGCCAGCAGCCAATCAGGGACTAATGAAAAACTGTTTTTT	CASSQSGTNEKLFF
-	TRBV12-3/TRBV12-4	TRBJ2-1	many	TGTGCCAGCAGTTTCTTGGTTATAAATGAGCAGTTCTTC	CASSFLVINEQFF
TRBD1	TRBV20-1	TRBJ2-7	many	TGCAGTGCTAGAGGGACAGGATCTGACTACGAGCAGTACTTC	CSARGTGSDYEQYF